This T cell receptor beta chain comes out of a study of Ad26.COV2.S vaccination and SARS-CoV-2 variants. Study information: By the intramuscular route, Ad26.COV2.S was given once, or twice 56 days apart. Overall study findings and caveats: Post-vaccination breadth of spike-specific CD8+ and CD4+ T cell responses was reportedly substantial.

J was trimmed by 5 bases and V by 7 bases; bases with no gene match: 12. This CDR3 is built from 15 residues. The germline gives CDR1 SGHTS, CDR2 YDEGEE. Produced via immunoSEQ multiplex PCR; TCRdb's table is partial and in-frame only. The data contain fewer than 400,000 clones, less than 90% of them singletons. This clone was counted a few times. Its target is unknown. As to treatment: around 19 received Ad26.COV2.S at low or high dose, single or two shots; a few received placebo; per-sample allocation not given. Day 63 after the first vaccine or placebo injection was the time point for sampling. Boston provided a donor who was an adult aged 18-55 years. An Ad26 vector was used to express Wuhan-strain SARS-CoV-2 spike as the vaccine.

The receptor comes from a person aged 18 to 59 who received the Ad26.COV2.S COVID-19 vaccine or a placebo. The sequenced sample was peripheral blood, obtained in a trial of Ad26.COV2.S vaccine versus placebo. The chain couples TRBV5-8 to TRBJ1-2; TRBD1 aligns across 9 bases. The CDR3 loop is CASGSVRDRVYGYTF. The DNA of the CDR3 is TGTGCCAGCGGGAGCGTCAGGGACAGGGTATATGGCTACACCTTC.